This T cell receptor (beta chain) emerged from a study of T cell responses to AZD1222 COVID-19 vaccine. Study-level points and caveats: Most donors were white British and more were female, and clonal diversity was possibly underestimated. Spike-specific TCR breadth and depth both grew after two AZD1222 doses. Baseline serology detected seropositivity in only 5 or 6 AZD1222 recipients.

The CDR3 has 15 residues. Germline V gene sequence: CDR1 SNHLY, CDR2 FYNNEI. Trimming left V 6 bases short and J 0 bases short, with 12 bases between. With respect to this clone: Its antigen is unidentified.

Profiling relied on immunoSEQ multiplex PCR, and the TCRdb table lists in-frame clones only, not all of them. The sample includes fewer than 85,000 clones, 88% of them seen just once. The sample in question was peripheral blood, obtained on day 0 of AZD1222 vaccination. V and J are TRBV2 and TRBJ1-5, with no clear D. The TCR sequence derives from an adult in good health. CDR3 amino acids: CASSPDSYSNQPQHF. DNA of the CDR3: TGTGCCAGCAGCCCTGACTCTTATAGCAATCAGCCCCAGCATTTT.